This T cell receptor beta chain was observed in a study of Ad26.COV2.S vaccination and SARS-CoV-2 variants. Treatment indicated: around 19 received Ad26.COV2.S at low or high dose, single or two shots; about 5 received placebo; per-sample allocation not given. Specimen acquisition occurred on day 63 following the initial vaccine or placebo injection. The repertoire was sequenced with immunoSEQ multiplex PCR; TCRdb's copy has only in-frame clones and lacks some. This table has 360,000 or so clones, around 86% appearing once. To note about this clone: Other DNA sequences within the sample encode an identical CDR3.

The sequenced sample was peripheral blood, obtained in a trial of Ad26.COV2.S vaccine versus placebo. The clonotype originates from a person between 18 and 59 years old who received the Ad26.COV2.S COVID-19 vaccine or a placebo.

CDR3: CASSYFRDYGYTF. CDR3 sequence (DNA): TGTGCCAGCAGTTACTTTCGAGACTATGGCTACACCTTC. This chain links TRBV6-5 with TRBJ1-2; no definite D call. The CDR3 extends over 13 amino acids. Germline V gene data show CDR1 as MNHEY and CDR2 as SVGAGI. V lost 1 base and J 3 bases, leaving 6 bases between the germline ends.